The 8 T cell receptor beta chains given below trace back to one sample, sequenced in a study of T cells after yellow fever vaccination. TCRdb fed the 5' RACE reads into MiXCR, producing one record per CDR3 protein. Among about 63,000 distinct CDR3 sequences listed, 6% to 7.5% were seen once. The source was CD8+ T cells sorted from PBMCs, collected 15 days after the yellow fever booster vaccination. Every receptor here comes from a young man who received the YFV17D yellow fever vaccine.

This clonotype has just a few counts. This rearrangement joins TRBV16 to TRBJ1-5, with D possibly matching TRBD1 (5 bases). The V and J ends lost 2 bases and 6 bases respectively, with 11 bases between them. The germline CDR1 and CDR2 sequences are KGHSY and FQNENV. CDR3 length: 14 amino acids. The CDR3 loop is CASSQGAVSQPQHF. In DNA, the CDR3 is TGTGCCAGCAGCCAAGGGGCGGTTTCTCAGCCCCAGCATTTT.

This clonotype has a count of ten or more. The rearrangement joins TRBV20-1 to TRBJ2-1, with 8 bases identical to TRBD2. Looked up from germline, CDR1 is DFQATT and CDR2 is SNEGSKA (reference sequence). The V and J ends lost 3 bases and 7 bases, in that order; junction bases with no gene match: 8. The CDR3 is 14 residues long. The CDR3 protein is CSARLTGGGNEQFF. The CDR3 DNA is TGCAGTGCTAGGCTAACGGGAGGGGGGAATGAGCAGTTCTTC.

Ten or more counts support this clonotype. The rearrangement joins TRBV27 to TRBJ2-7, with D unclear. Trimming shortened V by 3 bases and J by 5 bases, and 5 bases separated the two germline ends. The CDR3 has 11 residues. The V gene's germline CDR1 is MNHEY and CDR2 SMNVEV (reference sequence). CDR3 in amino acids: CASSLDHEQYF. The DNA for the CDR3 is TGTGCCAGCAGTTTGGACCACGAGCAGTACTTC.

The V and J genes are TRBV9 and TRBJ2-6; 7 nucleotides match TRBD2. The CDR3 covers 17 residues. Unmatched junction bases numbered 4, after V lost 1 base and J lost 0 bases. Germline V CDR1 and CDR2: SGDLS, YYNGEE. CDR3 in amino acids: CASSVPREGSGANVLTF. The CDR3, as DNA: TGTGCCAGCAGCGTACCCAGGGAGGGCTCTGGGGCCAACGTCCTGACTTTC.

There are many counts of this clonotype. The chain uses TRBV29-1 and TRBJ1-2, with D tentatively TRBD1 (5 bases). Germline CDR1 and CDR2: SQVTM and ANQGSEA. CDR3 length: 13 residues. V was pared by 3 bases and J by 4 bases, with 12 bases between. CDR3 coding DNA: TGCAGCGTTGATCGGGGCGTCGGCTATGGCTACACCTTC. It translates to CSVDRGVGYGYTF.

Regarding this clonotype: One base away lies a much larger clone, so this may be a sequencing read error. The chain is built from TRBV7-6 and TRBJ2-7, with 10 bases that match TRBD2. The trim removed 3 bases at V and 4 bases at J, leaving 9 bases unmatched. Germline CDR1 SGHVS, CDR2 FNYEAQ. The CDR3 spans 16 residues. The CDR3 loop reads CASSFLAGEKPYEQYF. CDR3 DNA: TGTGCCAGCAGCTTTCTAGCGGGAGAGAAACCGTACGAGCAGTACTTC. The full variable domain, rest sourced from reference TRBV7-6 and TRBJ2-7, is GAGVSQSPRYKVTKRGQDVALRCDPISGHVSLYWYRQALGQGPEFLTYFNYEAQQDKSGLPNDRFSAERPEGSISTLTIQRTEQRDSAMYRCASSFLAGEKPYEQYFGPGTRLTVT.

In its sample, this clonotype was seen many times. The chain employs TRBV28 and TRBJ2-2; D perhaps matches TRBD2 (6 bases). Germline V gives CDR1 MDHEN, CDR2 SYDVKM. The CDR3 contains 13 residues. V was pared by 3 bases and J by 6 bases, with 8 bases between. The CDR3 nucleotides read TGTGCCAGCAGTTTCCGCGGGGCCGGGGAGCTGTTTTTT. This gives the protein CASSFRGAGELFF.

In this sample, this clonotype turned up many times. The chain couples TRBV5-6 to TRBJ2-7; D is ambiguous. CDR1 and CDR2 from the germline V gene are SGHDT and YYEEEE. Between the trimmed V and J ends, which lost 2 bases and 0 bases, there was a span of 12 bases. The CDR3 totals 15 residues. The CDR3 DNA reads as TGTGCCAGCAGCTTCTTGGTTGGGGACTCCTACGAGCAGTACTTC. Protein: CASSFLVGDSYEQYF.